The 5 T cell receptor beta chains reported below all come from one sample, sequenced in a study of blood T cell repertoires in COVID-19. This table comes from immunoSEQ multiplex PCR, and its TCRdb copy is limited to in-frame clones, with some not included. This sample has some 70,000 clones, with approximately 90% found just once. Sequenced sample: peripheral blood. The receptors come from a woman between 50 and 59 years old with COVID-19, enrolled during active disease.

V is TRBV2 and J is TRBJ2-7; TRBD2 is a possible D gene (6 bases). The CDR3 spans 13 residues. CDR1 SNHLY and CDR2 FYNNEI come from the germline V gene. V lost 9 bases and J 4 bases, leaving 16 bases between the germline ends. CDR3 nucleotides: TGTGCCAGGCTACGGGCGGAGGGATACGAGCAGTACTTC. Its protein is CARLRAEGYEQYF. Looking up the rest from reference TRBV2 and TRBJ2-7 gives the full variable domain: EPEVTQTPSHQVTQMGQEVILRCVPISNHLYFYWYRQILGQKVEFLVSFYNNEISEKSEIFDDQFSVERPDGSNFTLKIRSTKLEDSAMYFCARLRAEGYEQYFGPGTRLTVT.

This clone has a single count. The genes are TRBV13 and TRBJ2-2; 7 bases agree with TRBD2. The CDR3 is 15 residues long. Losses at the gene ends were 4 bases for V and 2 bases for J; bases not matched to a gene: 4. CDR1 is PRHDT and CDR2 is FYEKMQ in the germline V gene (reference sequence). CDR3 sequence: CASSSWGGNTGELFF. The CDR3 nucleotides read TGTGCCAGCAGCTCCTGGGGGGGAAACACCGGGGAGCTGTTTTTT.

V gene TRBV4-1 combines with J gene TRBJ1-1; tentatively, D is TRBD1 (6 bases). V lost 0 bases and J lost 10, with 12 bases in between. This CDR3 contains 13 residues. In germline, CDR1 is MGHRA, CDR2 YSYEKL. The CDR3 sequence: CASSQDPGGRAFF. DNA of the CDR3: TGCGCCAGCAGCCAAGATCCGGGGGGGCGAGCTTTCTTT.

This chain connects TRBV4-3 to TRBJ2-7, with D possibly being TRBD2 (5 bases). Germline V gives CDR1 LGHNA, CDR2 YSLEER. The CDR3 has 15 residues. With 0 bases removed from V and 4 bases from J, the gap between germline ends came to 13 bases. The CDR3 loop reads CASSQERVSGYEQYF. The CDR3 DNA sequence: TGCGCCAGCAGCCAAGAACGAGTCAGCGGATACGAGCAGTACTTC.

V and J are TRBV27 and TRBJ1-5, with TRBD1 identical over 8 bases. The CDR3 is 15 residues long. Germline assignment: CDR1 MNHEY and CDR2 SMNVEV (reference sequence). Trimming at V came to 8 bases and at J to 2 bases, leaving 8 bases not matched to a gene. CDR3 in amino acids: CASSKQGVRNQPQHF. The CDR3 nucleotides read TGTGCCAGCTCCAAACAGGGGGTACGCAATCAGCCCCAGCATTTT.